One and the same sample provided the 23 T cell receptor beta chains below, sequenced in a study of shared clonotypes between healthy human individuals. Sequencing used immunoSEQ multiplex PCR; TCRdb keeps in-frame clones, though not all of them. The table has around 370,000 clones, about 96% seen once. The sequencing sample was made of memory CD8+ T cells sorted from blood. Subset indicated: CD45RO+ cells pooled with CCR7-negative TemRA cells. These receptors all stem from a man aged 30 to 39 in good health.

V and J are TRBV5-8 and TRBJ1-5, with D possibly matching TRBD1 (5 bases). Trimming took off 3 bases at V and 4 bases at J, with 14 bases between the two ends. Germline CDR1 reads SGHTS; CDR2 reads YDEGEE. This CDR3 has 15 residues. CDR3 in DNA: TGTGCCAGCAGCTCTAGGGCAGGGTCTAATCAGCCCCAGCATTTT. Its translation: CASSSRAGSNQPQHF.

The chain combines TRBV7-6 with TRBJ2-3; TRBD1 agrees at 8 bases. Looked up from germline, CDR1 is SGHVS and CDR2 is FNYEAQ. This CDR3 has 18 residues. The J segment lost 2 bases and the V segment lost 5 bases, leaving 15 bases of the junction unmatched. CDR3 region: CASSTPPIQGGYTDTQYF. The CDR3 bases are TGTGCCAGCAGCACCCCCCCGATACAGGGGGGATACACAGATACGCAGTATTTT.

The chain carries TRBV28 and TRBJ1-5; 7 bases map to TRBD1. The junction had 9 bases not matched to a gene; V was cut back by 4 bases and J by 6 bases. The CDR3 extends over 15 amino acids. Germline CDR1 and CDR2: MDHEN and SYDVKM. CDR3 protein: CASSSKRQGSQPQHF. CDR3 nucleotide sequence: TGTGCCAGCAGTTCCAAAAGACAGGGTAGTCAGCCCCAGCATTTT. Based on the CDR3 plus reference TRBV28 and TRBJ1-5, the full variable domain is DVKVTQSSRYLVKRTGEKVFLECVQDMDHENMFWYRQDPGLGLRLIYFSYDVKMKEKGDIPEGYSVSREKKERFSLILESASTNQTSMYLCASSSKRQGSQPQHFGDGTRLSIL.

The rearrangement uses TRBV18 and TRBJ1-4; D not resolved. Germline CDR1 KGHSH, CDR2 LQKENI. Trimming shortened V by 6 bases and J by 4 bases, and 15 bases separated the two germline ends. The CDR3 loop spans 15 amino acids. CDR3 nucleotides: TGTGCCAGCTCTAGCTCCAATACCCATAATGAAAAACTGTTTTTT. It specifies CASSSSNTHNEKLFF.

This chain uses TRBV28 with TRBJ2-7, with 8 nucleotides matching TRBD2. Trimming at V came to 4 bases and at J to 0 bases, leaving 8 bases not matched to a gene. This CDR3 is built from 16 residues. Germline lookup yields CDR1 MDHEN and CDR2 SYDVKM. This CDR3 reads CASSSPLAGSSYEQYF. CDR3 coding DNA: TGTGCCAGCAGTTCTCCGTTAGCGGGAAGCTCCTACGAGCAGTACTTC.

This clone was seen just once. The chain joins TRBV2 to TRBJ2-7; 8 bases agree with TRBD2. V was clipped by 4 bases and J by 0 bases; unmatched bases: 2. There are 14 residues in the CDR3. CDR1 SNHLY and CDR2 FYNNEI come from the germline V gene. CDR3 protein: CASSAGGPSYEQYF. CDR3 sequence (DNA): TGTGCCAGCAGTGCGGGAGGGCCCTCCTACGAGCAGTACTTC.

V is TRBV5-1 and J is TRBJ2-7; D perhaps matches TRBD1 (5 bases). Germline V CDR1 and CDR2: SGHRS, YFSETQ. This CDR3 has 12 residues. V lost 0 bases, J lost 6 bases, and 7 bases lay in between. CDR3: CASSLVGVEQYF. For the CDR3, the DNA is TGCGCCAGCAGCTTGGTAGGGGTCGAGCAGTACTTC.

The chain combines TRBV4-2 with TRBJ1-1; TRBD1 agrees at 7 bases. J was trimmed by 0 bases and V by 0 bases; bases with no gene match: 10. Germline loops: CDR1 LGHNA, CDR2 YNFKEQ. The CDR3 spans 18 residues. DNA for the CDR3: TGTGCCAGCAGCCAAGAGGGAAGGGGGCTGGGGGTGAACACTGAAGCTTTCTTT. Translating gives CASSQEGRGLGVNTEAFF.

V and J are TRBV18 and TRBJ2-7; 12 bases match TRBD2. This CDR3 region has 17 residues. The trim removed 3 bases at V and 5 bases at J, leaving 11 bases unmatched. From germline, CDR1 is KGHSH and CDR2 LQKENI. CDR3 protein: CASSPTTSGSLGHEQYF. DNA for the CDR3: TGTGCCAGCTCACCTACGACTAGCGGGAGTCTTGGGCACGAGCAGTACTTC. The whole variable domain, remainder taken from reference TRBV18 and TRBJ2-7, is NAGVMQNPRHLVRRRGQEARLRCSPMKGHSHVYWYRQLPEEGLKFMVYLQKENIIDESGMPKERFSAEFPKEGPSILRIQQVVRGDSAAYFCASSPTTSGSLGHEQYFGPGTRLTVT.

This chain joins TRBV29-1 and TRBJ2-3; 8 nucleotides line up with TRBD1. CDR3 length: 17 residues. Germline trimming cut 0 bases from V and 4 bases from J; bases unmatched to any gene: 12. From germline, CDR1 is SQVTM and CDR2 ANQGSEA. The CDR3 reads CSVEDGQGGFKADTQYF. The CDR3 bases are TGCAGCGTTGAAGATGGACAGGGTGGGTTTAAGGCAGATACGCAGTATTTT.

CDR3 DNA sequence: TGTGCCAGCAGTTCCTCGGGACTTTCCTACGAGCAGTACTTC. It specifies CASSSSGLSYEQYF. The chain combines TRBV27 with TRBJ2-7; possible D gene TRBD2, 6 bases. The CDR3 contains 14 residues. With 4 bases removed from V and 1 base from J, the gap between germline ends came to 11 bases. Per germline, CDR1 MNHEY and CDR2 SMNVEV (reference sequence).

As to this clone: At one end, the junction sequence differs from germline, possibly due to a read error. V is TRBV5-6 and J is TRBJ2-3; 10 bases agree with TRBD1. The CDR3 has 12 amino acids. Germline V CDR1 and CDR2: SGHDT, YYEEEE. The CDR3: CASSRDRGANLF. CDR3 bases: TGTGCCAGCAGCCGGGACAGGGGCGCTAACCTTTTT.

This chain links TRBV6-4 with TRBJ2-4; no clear D gene. CDR1 and CDR2 (germline): MRHNA, SNTAGT. CDR3 size: 14 residues. The V and J ends lost 3 bases and 3 bases respectively, with 9 bases between them. CDR3 bases: TGTGCCAGCAGTGAGGGAAAAAACAAAAACATTCAGTACTTC. This gives the protein CASSEGKNKNIQYF.

This chain connects TRBV28 to TRBJ1-5, with a possible D match to TRBD1 (6 bases). CDR1 and CDR2 from the germline V gene are MDHEN and SYDVKM. The CDR3 runs 13 residues. V was pared by 7 bases and J by 7 bases, with 14 bases between. The CDR3 bases are TGTGCCAGCACTCCCGGGACACCACAGCCCCAGCATTTT. Protein: CASTPGTPQPQHF.

This chain joins TRBV9 and TRBJ2-3; 7 nucleotides match TRBD1. Germline V gene sequence: CDR1 SGDLS, CDR2 YYNGEE. J gave up 2 bases and V 2 bases, and 2 bases lay outside the gene matches. The CDR3 totals 14 residues. CDR3 protein: CASSVRGITDTQYF. The CDR3, as DNA: TGTGCCAGCAGCGTCAGGGGGATCACAGATACGCAGTATTTT.

The chain's CDR3 is CASSFTPNEQFF. The CDR3 DNA reads as TGTGCCAGCAGCTTTACTCCGAATGAGCAGTTCTTC. The V and J genes are TRBV5-5 and TRBJ2-1, with D unclear. Germline V gene sequence: CDR1 SGHKS, CDR2 YYEKEE (reference sequence). This CDR3 is built from 12 residues. V was trimmed by 2 bases and J by 7 bases, leaving 7 bases between them.

The V call is TRBV7-9, the J call TRBJ2-6, with TRBD1 matching over 7 bases. There are 17 residues in the CDR3. With V trimmed by 5 bases and J by 0 bases, 7 bases remained unmatched. Germline V gene lookup returns CDR1 SEHNR and CDR2 FQNEAQ (reference sequence). CDR3 nucleotide sequence: TGTGCCAGCAGCCTATCCGACAGGGTCTCTGGGGCCAACGTCCTGACTTTC. Protein sequence: CASSLSDRVSGANVLTF.

This clone is a singleton in its sample. The chain is built from TRBV7-9 and TRBJ2-3; 11 bases map to TRBD2. The V and J ends lost 2 bases and 5 bases, in that order; junction bases with no gene match: 9. The germline gives CDR1 SEHNR, CDR2 FQNEAQ (reference sequence). The CDR3 is 17 residues long. Here the CDR3 reads CASSLFSTSGGLDTQYF. The CDR3 DNA reads as TGTGCCAGCAGCTTATTTTCAACTAGCGGGGGCTTAGATACGCAGTATTTT.

This clone is a singleton in its sample. This chain joins TRBV4-2 and TRBJ2-3, with D maybe TRBD2 (5 bases). Germline assignment: CDR1 LGHNA and CDR2 YNFKEQ. Trimming stripped 0 bases from V and 1 base from J, with 11 bases between. The CDR3 totals 16 residues. In nucleotides, the CDR3 is TGTGCCAGCAGCCAAGATGGGTACGGGGGCACAGATACGCAGTATTTT. It translates to CASSQDGYGGTDTQYF.

The chain recombines TRBV16 with TRBJ2-7; 11 nucleotides match TRBD2. CDR3 length: 16 amino acids. Losses at the gene ends were 3 bases for V and 2 bases for J; bases not matched to a gene: 6. Germline V gene data show CDR1 as KGHSY and CDR2 as FQNENV. This chain's CDR3 is CASSHMGLAATYEQYF. As DNA, the CDR3 is TGTGCCAGCAGCCACATGGGACTAGCGGCAACCTACGAGCAGTACTTC.

The V call is TRBV30, the J call TRBJ2-5, with a weak D call TRBD2 (6 bases). This CDR3 region has 14 residues. Looked up from germline, CDR1 is GTSNPN and CDR2 is SVGIG (reference sequence). Trimming stripped 3 bases from V and 3 bases from J, with 14 bases between. CDR3 sequence: CAWSPGVGEETQYF. The CDR3 DNA follows: TGTGCCTGGAGCCCGGGGGTAGGGGAAGAGACCCAGTACTTC.

The V call is TRBV19, the J call TRBJ1-5; D is undetermined. Germline assignment: CDR1 LNHDA and CDR2 SQIVND (reference sequence). The V and J ends lost 3 bases and 0 bases respectively, with 12 bases between them. The CDR3 consists of 16 residues. The CDR3 loop is CASSIVAQYSNQPQHF. CDR3 coding DNA: TGTGCCAGTAGTATTGTAGCCCAGTATAGCAATCAGCCCCAGCATTTT.

This chain links TRBV19 with TRBJ2-1; D remains ambiguous. Trimming shortened V by 5 bases and J by 0 bases, and 11 bases separated the two germline ends. CDR1 and CDR2 from the germline V gene are LNHDA and SQIVND (reference sequence). The CDR3 is 15 amino acids. The CDR3: CASSLTRSSYNEQFF. The CDR3 DNA sequence: TGTGCCAGTAGTCTGACCCGTAGCTCCTACAATGAGCAGTTCTTC.